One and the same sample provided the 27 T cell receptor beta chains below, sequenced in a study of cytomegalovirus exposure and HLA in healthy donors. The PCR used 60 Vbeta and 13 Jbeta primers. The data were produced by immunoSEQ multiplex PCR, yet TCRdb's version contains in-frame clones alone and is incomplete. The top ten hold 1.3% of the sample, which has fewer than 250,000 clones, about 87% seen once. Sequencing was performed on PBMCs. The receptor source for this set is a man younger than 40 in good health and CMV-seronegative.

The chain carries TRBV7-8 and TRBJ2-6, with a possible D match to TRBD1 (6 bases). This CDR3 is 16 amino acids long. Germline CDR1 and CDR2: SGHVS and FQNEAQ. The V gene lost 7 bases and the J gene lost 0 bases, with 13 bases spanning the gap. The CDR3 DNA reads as TGTGCCAGCAATCAGGGGATCTTCTCTGGGGCCAACGTCCTGACTTTC. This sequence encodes CASNQGIFSGANVLTF.

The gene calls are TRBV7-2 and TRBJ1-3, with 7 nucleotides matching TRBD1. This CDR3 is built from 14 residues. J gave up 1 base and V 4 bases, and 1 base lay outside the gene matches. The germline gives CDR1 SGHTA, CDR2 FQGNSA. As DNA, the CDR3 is TGTGCCAGCAGCTCGACAGGGTCTGGAAACACCATATATTTT. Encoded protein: CASSSTGSGNTIYF.

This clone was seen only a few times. DNA of the CDR3: TGTGCCAGTAGTATGGGGCAGGGGAACAATGAGCAGTTCTTC. Translating it yields CASSMGQGNNEQFF. The rearrangement uses TRBV19 and TRBJ2-1; the D gene is possibly TRBD1 (6 bases). V was clipped by 3 bases and J by 5 bases, with 11 bases between them. Per germline, CDR1 LNHDA and CDR2 SQIVND (reference sequence). The CDR3 spans 14 residues.

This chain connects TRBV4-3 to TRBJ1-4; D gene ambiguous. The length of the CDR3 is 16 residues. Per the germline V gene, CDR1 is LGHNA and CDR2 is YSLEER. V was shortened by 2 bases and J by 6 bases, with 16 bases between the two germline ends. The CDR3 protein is CASSQIGVLRDEKLFF. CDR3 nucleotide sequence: TGCGCCAGCAGCCAAATCGGGGTTTTACGGGATGAAAAACTGTTTTTT.

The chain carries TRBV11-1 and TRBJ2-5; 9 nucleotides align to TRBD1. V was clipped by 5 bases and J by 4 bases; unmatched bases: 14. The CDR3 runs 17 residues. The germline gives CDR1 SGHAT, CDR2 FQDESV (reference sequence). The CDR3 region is CASSPNWDRVRVETQYF. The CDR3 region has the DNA TGTGCCAGCAGCCCTAACTGGGACAGGGTCCGGGTAGAGACCCAGTACTTC.

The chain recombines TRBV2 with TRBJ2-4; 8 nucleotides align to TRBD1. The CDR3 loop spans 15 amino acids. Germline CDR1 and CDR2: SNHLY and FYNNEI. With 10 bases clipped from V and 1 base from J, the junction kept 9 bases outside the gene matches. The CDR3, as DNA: TGTGCCACTAAGACAGGGGCAAGGGCCAAAAACATTCAGTACTTC. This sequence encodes CATKTGARAKNIQYF.

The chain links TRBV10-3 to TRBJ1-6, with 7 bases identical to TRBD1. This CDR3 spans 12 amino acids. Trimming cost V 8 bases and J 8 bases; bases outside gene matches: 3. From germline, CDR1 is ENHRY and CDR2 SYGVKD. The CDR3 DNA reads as TGTGCCATCGGCAGGGGGGATTCACCCCTCCACTTT. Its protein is CAIGRGDSPLHF.

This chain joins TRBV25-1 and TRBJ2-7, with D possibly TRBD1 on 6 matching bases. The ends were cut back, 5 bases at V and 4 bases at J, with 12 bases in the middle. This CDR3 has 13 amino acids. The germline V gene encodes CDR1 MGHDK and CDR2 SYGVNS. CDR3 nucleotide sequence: TGTGCCAGCAGTTTTACAGGGTTATACGAGCAGTACTTC. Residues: CASSFTGLYEQYF.

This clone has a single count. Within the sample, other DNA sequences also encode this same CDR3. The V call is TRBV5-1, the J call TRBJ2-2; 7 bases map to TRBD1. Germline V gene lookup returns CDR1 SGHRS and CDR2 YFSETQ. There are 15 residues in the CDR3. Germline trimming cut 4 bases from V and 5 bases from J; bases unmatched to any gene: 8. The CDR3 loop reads CASSLRTGDTGELFF. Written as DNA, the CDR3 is TGCGCCAGCAGCCTACGGACAGGTGATACCGGGGAGCTGTTTTTT.

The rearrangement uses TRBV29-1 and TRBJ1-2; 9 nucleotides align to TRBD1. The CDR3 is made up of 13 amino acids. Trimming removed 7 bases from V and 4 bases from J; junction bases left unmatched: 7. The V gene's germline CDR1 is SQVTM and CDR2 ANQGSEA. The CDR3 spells CSATGTGSYGYTF. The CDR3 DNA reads TGCAGCGCCACTGGGACAGGGAGCTATGGCTACACCTTC. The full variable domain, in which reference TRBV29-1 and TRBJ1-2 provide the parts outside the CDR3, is SAVISQKPSRDICQRGTSLTIQCQVDSQVTMMFWYRQQPGQSLTLIATANQGSEATYESGFVIDKFPISRPNLTFSTLTVSNMSPEDSSIYLCSATGTGSYGYTFGSGTRLTVV.

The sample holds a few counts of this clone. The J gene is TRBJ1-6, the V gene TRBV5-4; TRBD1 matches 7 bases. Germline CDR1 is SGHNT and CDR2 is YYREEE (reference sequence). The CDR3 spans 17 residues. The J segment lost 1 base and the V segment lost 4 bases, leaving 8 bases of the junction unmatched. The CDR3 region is CASSLGQDPSYNSPLHF. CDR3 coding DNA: TGTGCCAGCAGCCTAGGACAGGATCCGTCCTATAATTCACCCCTCCACTTT.

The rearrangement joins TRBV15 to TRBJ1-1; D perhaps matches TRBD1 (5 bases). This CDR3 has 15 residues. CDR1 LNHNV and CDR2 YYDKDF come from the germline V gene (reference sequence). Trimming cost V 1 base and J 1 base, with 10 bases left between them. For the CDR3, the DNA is TGTGCCACCAGCAGAGGGTGGGGCCCGAACACTGAAGCTTTCTTT. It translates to CATSRGWGPNTEAFF.

CDR3 amino acids: CASSLSGILAGDRIHEQFF. The CDR3 DNA sequence: TGTGCCAGCAGCTTAAGCGGCATCCTAGCGGGAGACCGAATACATGAGCAGTTCTTC. V is TRBV7-2 and J is TRBJ2-1; 10 bases match TRBD2. The CDR3 length is 19 residues. V was clipped by 2 bases and J by 8 bases; unmatched bases: 18. Germline V gene lookup returns CDR1 SGHTA and CDR2 FQGNSA. Full variable domain (outside the CDR3, taken from reference TRBV7-2 and TRBJ2-1): GAGVSQSPSNKVTEKGKDVELRCDPISGHTALYWYRQSLGQGLEFLIYFQGNSAPDKSGLPSDRFSAERTGGSVSTLTIQRTQQEDSAVYLCASSLSGILAGDRIHEQFFGPGTRLTVL.

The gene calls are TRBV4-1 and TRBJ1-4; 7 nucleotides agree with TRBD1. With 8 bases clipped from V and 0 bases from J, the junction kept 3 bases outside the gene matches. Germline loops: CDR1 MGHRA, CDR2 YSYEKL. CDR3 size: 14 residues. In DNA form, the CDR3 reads TGCGCCAGCCAGGGGACAGCAACTAATGAAAAACTGTTTTTT. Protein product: CASQGTATNEKLFF.

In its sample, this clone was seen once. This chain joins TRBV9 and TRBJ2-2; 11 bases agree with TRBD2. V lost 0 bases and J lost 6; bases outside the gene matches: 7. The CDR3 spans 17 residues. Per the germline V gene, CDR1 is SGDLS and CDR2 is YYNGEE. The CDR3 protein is CASSVGLAGGGPGELFF. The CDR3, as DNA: TGTGCCAGCAGCGTAGGCCTAGCGGGAGGTGGGCCCGGGGAGCTGTTTTTT. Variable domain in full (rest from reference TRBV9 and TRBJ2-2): DSGVTQTPKHLITATGQRVTLRCSPRSGDLSVYWYQQSLDQGLQFLIQYYNGEERAKGNILERFSAQQFPDLHSELNLSSLELGDSALYFCASSVGLAGGGPGELFFGEGSRLTVL.

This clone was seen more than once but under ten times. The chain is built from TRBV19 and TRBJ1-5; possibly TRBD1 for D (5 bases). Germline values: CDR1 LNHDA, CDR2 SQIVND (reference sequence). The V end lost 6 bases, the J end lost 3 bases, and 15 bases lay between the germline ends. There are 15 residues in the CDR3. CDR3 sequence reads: CASRPGKGNNQPQHF. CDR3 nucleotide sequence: TGTGCCAGTAGACCAGGGAAGGGGAACAATCAGCCCCAGCATTTT.

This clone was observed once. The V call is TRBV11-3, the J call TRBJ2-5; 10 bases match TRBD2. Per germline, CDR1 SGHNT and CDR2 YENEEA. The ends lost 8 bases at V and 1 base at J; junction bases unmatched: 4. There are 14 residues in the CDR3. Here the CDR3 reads CASSSSGGQETQYF. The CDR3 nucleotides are TGTGCCAGCTCTTCTAGCGGGGGCCAAGAGACCCAGTACTTC.

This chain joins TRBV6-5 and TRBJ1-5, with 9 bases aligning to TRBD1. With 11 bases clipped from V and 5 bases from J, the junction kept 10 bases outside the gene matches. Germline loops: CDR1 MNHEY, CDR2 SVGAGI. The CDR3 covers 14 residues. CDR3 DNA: TGTGCCTCCGGGAGGGACAGGGCTTATCAGCCCCAGCATTTT. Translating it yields CASGRDRAYQPQHF.

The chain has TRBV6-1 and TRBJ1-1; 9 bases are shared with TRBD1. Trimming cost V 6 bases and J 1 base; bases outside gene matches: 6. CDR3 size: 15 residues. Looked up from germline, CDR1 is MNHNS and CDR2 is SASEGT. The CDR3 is CASSNLGQGNTEAFF. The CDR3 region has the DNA TGTGCCAGCAGCAACCTGGGACAGGGGAACACTGAAGCTTTCTTT.

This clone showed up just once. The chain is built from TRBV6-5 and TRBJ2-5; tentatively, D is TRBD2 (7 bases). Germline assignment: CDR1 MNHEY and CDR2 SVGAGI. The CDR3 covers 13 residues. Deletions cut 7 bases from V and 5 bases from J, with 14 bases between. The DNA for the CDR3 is TGTGCCAGCACTAGGGGGGGGTTTGAGACCCAGTACTTC. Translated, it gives CASTRGGFETQYF.

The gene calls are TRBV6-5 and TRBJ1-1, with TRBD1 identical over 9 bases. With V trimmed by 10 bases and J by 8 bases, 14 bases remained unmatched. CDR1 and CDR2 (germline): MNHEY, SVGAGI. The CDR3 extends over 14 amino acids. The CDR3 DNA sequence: TGTGCCACCCTCGGAACAGGGGGCAAACTCGAAGCTTTCTTT. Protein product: CATLGTGGKLEAFF.

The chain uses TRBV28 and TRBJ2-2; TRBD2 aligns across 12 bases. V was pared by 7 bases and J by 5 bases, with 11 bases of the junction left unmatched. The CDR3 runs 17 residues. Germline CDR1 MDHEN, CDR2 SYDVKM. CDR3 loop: CASMSMTSGSVTGELFF. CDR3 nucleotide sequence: TGTGCCAGCATGTCCATGACTAGCGGGAGTGTTACCGGGGAGCTGTTTTTT.

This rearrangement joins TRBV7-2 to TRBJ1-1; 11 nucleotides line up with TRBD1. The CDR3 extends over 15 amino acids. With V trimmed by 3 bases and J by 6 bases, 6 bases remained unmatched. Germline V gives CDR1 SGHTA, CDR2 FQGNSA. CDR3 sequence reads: CASSFRTGGAAEAFF. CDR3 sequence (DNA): TGTGCCAGCAGCTTTAGGACAGGGGGCGCGGCTGAAGCTTTCTTT.

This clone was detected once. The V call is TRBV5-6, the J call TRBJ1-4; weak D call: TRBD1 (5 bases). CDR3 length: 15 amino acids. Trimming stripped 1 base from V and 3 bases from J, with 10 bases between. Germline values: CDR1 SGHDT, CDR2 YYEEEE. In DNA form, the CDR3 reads TGTGCCAGCAGCTTGTCGGGGGTGGCTAATGAAAAACTGTTTTTT. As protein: CASSLSGVANEKLFF.

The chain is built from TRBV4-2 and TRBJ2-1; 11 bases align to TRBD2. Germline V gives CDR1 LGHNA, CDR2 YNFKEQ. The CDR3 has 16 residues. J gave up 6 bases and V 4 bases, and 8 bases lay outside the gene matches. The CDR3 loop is CASSLDSGGAVNEQFF. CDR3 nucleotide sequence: TGTGCCAGCAGCCTTGATAGCGGGGGGGCCGTCAATGAGCAGTTCTTC.

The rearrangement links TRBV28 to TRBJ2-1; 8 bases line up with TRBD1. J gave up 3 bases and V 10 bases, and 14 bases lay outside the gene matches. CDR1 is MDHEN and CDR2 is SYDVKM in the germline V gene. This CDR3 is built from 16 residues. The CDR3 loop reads CATIKETGEVYNEQFF. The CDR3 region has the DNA TGTGCCACCATCAAGGAGACAGGGGAGGTCTACAATGAGCAGTTCTTC. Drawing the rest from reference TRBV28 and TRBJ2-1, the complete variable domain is DVKVTQSSRYLVKRTGEKVFLECVQDMDHENMFWYRQDPGLGLRLIYFSYDVKMKEKGDIPEGYSVSREKKERFSLILESASTNQTSMYLCATIKETGEVYNEQFFGPGTRLTVL.

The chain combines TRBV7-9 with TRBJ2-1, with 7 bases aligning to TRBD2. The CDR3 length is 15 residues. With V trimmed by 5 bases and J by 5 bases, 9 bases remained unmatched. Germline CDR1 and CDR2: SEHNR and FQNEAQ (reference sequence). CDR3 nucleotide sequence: TGTGCCAGCAGCGAGGGAGAGCGGGGTCACAATGAGCAGTTCTTC. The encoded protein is CASSEGERGHNEQFF.